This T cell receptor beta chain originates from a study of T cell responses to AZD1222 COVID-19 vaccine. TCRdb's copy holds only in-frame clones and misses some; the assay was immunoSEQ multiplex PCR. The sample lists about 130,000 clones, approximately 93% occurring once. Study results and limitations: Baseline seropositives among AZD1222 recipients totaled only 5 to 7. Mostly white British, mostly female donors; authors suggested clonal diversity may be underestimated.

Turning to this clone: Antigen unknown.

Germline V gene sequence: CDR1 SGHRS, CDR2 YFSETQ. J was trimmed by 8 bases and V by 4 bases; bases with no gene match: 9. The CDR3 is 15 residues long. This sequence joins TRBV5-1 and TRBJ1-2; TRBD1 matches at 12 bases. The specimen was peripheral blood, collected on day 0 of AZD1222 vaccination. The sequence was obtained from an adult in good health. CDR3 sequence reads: CASSEPGQGAVGYTF. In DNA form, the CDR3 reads TGCGCCAGCAGCGAGCCGGGACAGGGGGCGGTCGGCTACACCTTC.